This T cell receptor beta chain was documented in a study of cytomegalovirus exposure and HLA in healthy donors. Study conclusions and caveats: Some public TCRs appeared in many individuals, while most sequences were rare. The finding came from a later analysis; first-cohort TCR clusters tended to co-occur in the roughly 110 validation repertoires. In vitro, three CMV-associated chains proved specific for CMV antigens. The authors enumerated 150 to 200 TCR beta chains as linked to cytomegalovirus.

The CDR3 consists of 17 residues. Germline CDR1 reads LGHNA; CDR2 reads YNFKEQ. The ends lost 0 bases at V and 0 bases at J; junction bases unmatched: 8. Here immunoSEQ multiplex PCR was the method, and the copy in TCRdb shows in-frame clones only, minus some. The sample comprises some 250,000 clones, approximately 83% of which are singletons, and 1.2% rests with the top ten. As for this clone: Its antigen is still unknown.

Sequenced input: PBMCs. V gene TRBV4-2 combines with J gene TRBJ2-7; 7 bases align to TRBD2. The TCR was taken from a woman under 40 in good health and CMV-seropositive. CDR3 sequence: CASSQERASGSSYEQYF. CDR3 DNA sequence: TGTGCCAGCAGCCAAGAACGCGCTAGCGGAAGCTCCTACGAGCAGTACTTC.